Shown below are 24 T cell receptor beta chains from a single sample sequenced in a study of blood T cell repertoires in COVID-19. Assay: immunoSEQ multiplex PCR; the TCRdb copy retains only in-frame clones and omits some. The sample shows approximately 240,000 clones, around 90% of them seen only once. Sequencing was performed on peripheral blood. The receptors come from a man aged 25 to 40 with COVID-19, enrolled during active disease.

The chain employs TRBV5-1 and TRBJ2-1; 13 bases map to TRBD2. The CDR3 spans 15 residues. Germline CDR1 reads SGHRS; CDR2 reads YFSETQ. The J segment lost 15 bases and the V segment lost 4 bases, leaving 13 bases of the junction unmatched. CDR3: CASSPGTSGDPGRFF. As DNA, the CDR3 is TGCGCCAGCAGCCCCGGGACTAGCGGGGACCCCGGACGGTTCTTC.

The rearrangement joins TRBV7-6 to TRBJ2-5; TRBD2 aligns across 7 bases. The V segment lost 4 bases and the J segment 5 bases; nucleotides outside the gene matches: 13. This CDR3 comprises 16 residues. Looked up from germline, CDR1 is SGHVS and CDR2 is FNYEAQ. The DNA of the CDR3 is TGTGCCAGCAGCTACATGGGGGGGGGAACGACTGAGACCCAGTACTTC. This encodes CASSYMGGGTTETQYF.

The gene calls are TRBV11-3 and TRBJ1-1, with D unresolved. This CDR3 is built from 12 residues. CDR1 SGHNT and CDR2 YENEEA come from the germline V gene. Trimming took 1 base from V and 11 from J, leaving 11 bases between them. CDR3 nucleotides: TGTGCCAGCAGCTTAGGGCCCTCCCCGGCTTTCTTT. The encoded protein is CASSLGPSPAFF.

This rearrangement joins TRBV11-2 to TRBJ1-2; TRBD1 might be the D (5 bases). Germline V gene lookup returns CDR1 SGHAT and CDR2 FQNNGV. Trimming left V 8 bases short and J 5 bases short, with 18 bases between. CDR3 length: 14 residues. The CDR3 sequence: CASAPGPGFYGYTF. The CDR3 nucleotides read TGTGCCAGCGCCCCCGGCCCAGGGTTTTATGGCTACACCTTC. The complete variable domain, with remaining parts taken from reference TRBV11-2 and TRBJ1-2, reads EAGVAQSPRYKIIEKRQSVAFWCNPISGHATLYWYQQILGQGPKLLIQFQNNGVVDDSQLPKDRFSAERLKGVDSTLKIQPAKLEDSAVYLCASAPGPGFYGYTFGSGTRLTVV.

The gene calls are TRBV3-1 (or the pseudogene TRBV3-2) and TRBJ2-2; 12 nucleotides line up with TRBD2. The germline V gene encodes CDR1 LGHDT and CDR2 YNNKEL (reference sequence). V lost 9 bases to trimming and J lost 4 bases; unmatched junction nucleotides: 9. This CDR3 has 16 amino acids. The CDR3 is CASRTSGVVGTGELFF. The CDR3 DNA sequence: TGTGCCAGTCGGACTAGCGGGGTCGTTGGCACCGGGGAGCTGTTTTTT.

The chain has TRBV5-1 and TRBJ1-1, with 9 positions matching TRBD1. Trimming removed 4 bases from V and 11 bases from J; junction bases left unmatched: 15. CDR3 size: 15 residues. CDR1 SGHRS and CDR2 YFSETQ come from the germline V gene. DNA of the CDR3: TGCGCCAGCAGCCTGTCCCCGGGACAGGGTTGGGGTGCTTTCTTT. Protein sequence: CASSLSPGQGWGAFF.

This clone was seen only once. The rearrangement joins TRBV13 to TRBJ2-1; 7 bases are a match to TRBD2. Germline lookup yields CDR1 PRHDT and CDR2 FYEKMQ (reference sequence). J lost 7 bases, V lost 1 base, and 4 bases had no gene match. This CDR3 contains 14 residues. This CDR3 is CASSLASGGNEQFF. The CDR3 DNA follows: TGTGCCAGCAGCTTAGCCTCCGGGGGGAATGAGCAGTTCTTC. The variable domain in full, with the rest retrieved from reference TRBV13 and TRBJ2-1, is AAGVIQSPRHLIKEKRETATLKCYPIPRHDTVYWYQQGPGQDPQFLISFYEKMQSDKGSIPDRFSAQQFSDYHSELNMSSLELGDSALYFCASSLASGGNEQFFGPGTRLTVL.

The chain recombines TRBV2 with TRBJ2-1, with TRBD2 matching 9 bases. Germline CDR1 reads SNHLY; CDR2 reads FYNNEI. J was trimmed by 4 bases and V by 8 bases; bases with no gene match: 6. This CDR3 has 14 amino acids. In nucleotides, the CDR3 is TGTGCCAGCCATAGCGGGGGACCATACAATGAGCAGTTCTTC. Amino acids: CASHSGGPYNEQFF.

This rearrangement joins TRBV11-2 to TRBJ2-7; D is perhaps TRBD1 (5 bases). Trimming removed 5 bases at V and 10 bases at J, with 12 bases between. Germline V gene data show CDR1 as SGHAT and CDR2 as FQNNGV. The CDR3 is made up of 11 amino acids. CDR3 loop: CASSAAGQQYF. As DNA, the CDR3 is TGTGCCAGCAGCGCGGCCGGACAACAGTACTTC.

The chain links TRBV5-1 to TRBJ2-3, with D possibly being TRBD2 (6 bases). Per germline, CDR1 SGHRS and CDR2 YFSETQ. Trimming removed 0 bases from V and 5 bases from J, with 10 bases in between. The CDR3 runs 14 residues. For the CDR3, the DNA is TGCGCCAGCAGCTTGGGACTAGTGAGAGATACGCAGTATTTT. Its protein is CASSLGLVRDTQYF.

The rearrangement uses TRBV20-1 and TRBJ1-1; TRBD1 is a possible D gene (5 bases). The germline V and J ends were trimmed by 3 bases and 5 bases, with 13 bases remaining between them. Germline lookup yields CDR1 DFQATT and CDR2 SNEGSKA (reference sequence). This CDR3 is built from 13 residues. CDR3 in DNA: TGCAGTGCTAGTTCCCAGGGTGGGACTGAAGCTTTCTTT. Translating gives CSASSQGGTEAFF.

The V gene is TRBV3-1 (or the pseudogene TRBV3-2), the J gene TRBJ1-3, with 9 bases lining up with TRBD1. The CDR3 spans 17 residues. CDR1 LGHDT and CDR2 YNNKEL come from the germline V gene (reference sequence). The ends lost 0 bases at V and 2 bases at J; junction bases unmatched: 5. CDR3 nucleotide sequence: TGTGCCAGCAGCCAAGAACCAACAGGGGGCACTGGAAACACCATATATTTT. Residues: CASSQEPTGGTGNTIYF.

V gene TRBV3-1 (or the pseudogene TRBV3-2) combines with J gene TRBJ1-5; 7 bases agree with TRBD1. This CDR3 is 17 amino acids long. Germline values: CDR1 LGHDT, CDR2 YNNKEL (reference sequence). With V trimmed by 1 base and J by 0 bases, 6 bases remained unmatched. CDR3 nucleotides: TGTGCCAGCAGCCAAGCCGGACAGGCTTATAGCAATCAGCCCCAGCATTTT. It translates to CASSQAGQAYSNQPQHF.

The V call is TRBV10-3, the J call TRBJ2-3; 13 bases are shared with TRBD2. With V trimmed by 6 bases and J by 2 bases, 11 bases remained unmatched. The germline V gene has CDR1 ENHRY and CDR2 SYGVKD. The CDR3 has 18 amino acids. CDR3 region: CAISPTSGGAVFTDTQYF. The CDR3 nucleotides are TGTGCCATCAGCCCAACTAGCGGGGGGGCAGTCTTCACAGATACGCAGTATTTT.

The chain combines TRBV7-9 with TRBJ2-7; D is perhaps TRBD2 (6 bases). CDR3 length equals 16 residues. V dropped 1 base and J dropped 5 bases, with 18 bases sitting between them. Germline V gene sequence: CDR1 SEHNR, CDR2 FQNEAQ (reference sequence). CDR3: CASSLVGLHWGNEQYF. In nucleotides, the CDR3 is TGTGCCAGCAGCTTAGTGGGACTCCACTGGGGGAACGAGCAGTACTTC. Using reference TRBV7-9 and TRBJ2-7 for the parts outside the CDR3, the full variable domain is DTGVSQNPRHKITKRGQNVTFRCDPISEHNRLYWYRQTLGQGPEFLTYFQNEAQLEKSRLLSDRFSAERPKGSFSTLEIQRTEQGDSAMYLCASSLVGLHWGNEQYFGPGTRLTVT.

The chain uses TRBV29-1 and TRBJ1-1, with TRBD1 matching 10 bases. There are 13 residues in the CDR3. Germline trimming cut 6 bases from V and 4 bases from J; bases unmatched to any gene: 5. Germline CDR1 reads SQVTM; CDR2 reads ANQGSEA. CDR3 coding DNA: TGCAGCGTCTTTGGACAGGGGGGCACTGAAGCTTTCTTT. Residues: CSVFGQGGTEAFF.

This clone has just one count. This chain's CDR3 is CASSSPGTQYF. Here the CDR3 DNA reads TGTGCCAGCAGCTCCCCGGGTACGCAGTATTTT. The V gene is TRBV6-5, the J gene TRBJ2-3; D is uncertain. Germline CDR1 is MNHEY and CDR2 is SVGAGI. The CDR3 runs to 11 residues. The ends were cut back, 6 bases at V and 8 bases at J, with 9 bases in the middle.

The chain combines TRBV2 with TRBJ2-1; D may be TRBD1 (6 bases). The CDR3 covers 16 residues. CDR1 SNHLY and CDR2 FYNNEI come from the germline V gene. V gave up 5 bases and J gave up 8 bases, with 22 bases separating them. For the CDR3, the DNA is TGTGCCAGCAGTCTCCGCGGACAGCAAACATCGGATGAGCAGTTCTTC. This translates into CASSLRGQQTSDEQFF.

This clone was counted a single time. This chain connects TRBV15 to TRBJ1-1; 8 nucleotides align to TRBD1. The CDR3 spans 16 residues. CDR1 is LNHNV and CDR2 is YYDKDF in the germline V gene (reference sequence). The V and J ends lost 0 bases and 6 bases, in that order; junction bases with no gene match: 9. CDR3 sequence: CATSRDLRDRSAEAFF. The DNA of the CDR3 is TGTGCCACCAGCAGAGATTTAAGGGACAGGTCCGCTGAAGCTTTCTTT. The variable domain in full, completed from reference TRBV15 and TRBJ1-1, reads DAMVIQNPRYQVTQFGKPVTLSCSQTLNHNVMYWYQQKSSQAPKLLFHYYDKDFNNEADTPDNFQSRRPNTSFCFLDIRSPGLGDTAMYLCATSRDLRDRSAEAFFGQGTRLTVV.

In DNA, the CDR3 is TGTGCCAGCAGAACAGGGGGAGGGGGCGAGCAGTACTTC. This codes for CASRTGGGGEQYF. This chain links TRBV6-5 with TRBJ2-7, with D perhaps matching TRBD1 (8 bases). Germline-derived CDR1 and CDR2 are MNHEY and SVGAGI. V was shortened by 6 bases and J by 6 bases, with 15 bases between the two germline ends. This CDR3 region has 13 residues.

V gene TRBV4-1 combines with J gene TRBJ1-2, with TRBD1 matching 11 bases. J lost 4 bases, V lost 0 bases, and 4 bases had no gene match. The CDR3 is 16 amino acids. Germline CDR1 and CDR2: MGHRA and YSYEKL. CDR3 sequence reads: CASSQDMGTGGYGYTF. The DNA for the CDR3 is TGCGCCAGCAGCCAAGATATGGGGACAGGGGGCTATGGCTACACCTTC.

V and J are TRBV9 and TRBJ1-2; the D gene is possibly TRBD1 (6 bases). The germline gives CDR1 SGDLS, CDR2 YYNGEE. Deletions cut 2 bases from V and 5 bases from J, with 22 bases between. The CDR3 runs to 17 residues. In nucleotides, the CDR3 is TGTGCCAGCAGCGTTTCAACAGGGAGGGAGGTGGGATATGGCTACACCTTC. This codes for CASSVSTGREVGYGYTF.

This chain connects TRBV4-1 to TRBJ1-6; D gene unclear. Trimming left V 1 base short and J 8 bases short, with 12 bases between. The CDR3 sequence is 15 residues long. CDR1 and CDR2 (germline): MGHRA, YSYEKL. As DNA, the CDR3 is TGCGCCAGCAGCCAAGGGACTGAGATTTATTCACCCCTCCACTTT. The encoded protein is CASSQGTEIYSPLHF.

V gene TRBV11-2 combines with J gene TRBJ2-1; 7 nucleotides agree with TRBD2. CDR3 length equals 15 residues. V lost 2 bases to trimming and J lost 4 bases; unmatched junction nucleotides: 5. Germline CDR1 and CDR2: SGHAT and FQNNGV. CDR3 coding DNA: TGTGCCAGCAGCTTATGGGGGGGGAGTTACAATGAGCAGTTCTTC. Translated: CASSLWGGSYNEQFF.